One sample yielded the 11 T cell receptor beta chains listed below, sequenced in a study of T cells in Graves' hyperthyroidism and ophthalmopathy. RNA transcripts served as the template for amplifying TCR beta CDR3 regions. Carried out on the TCR CDR3, a first-round RT-PCR used the HTBI primer set. Each CDR3 protein gets one entry after TCRdb re-called the multiplex PCR reads with MiXCR. The sample has roughly 500,000 distinct CDR3 sequences, about 46% seen once. The sequencing sample was made of peripheral blood or thyroid tissue (not recorded which). The receptors stem from an adult woman with Graves' disease, either hyperthyroidism or ophthalmopathy (not recorded which).

In nucleotides, the CDR3 is TGTGCCAGCAGCTCCTACATATTGACAGGGGATGAAAAACTGTTTTTT. Translation gives CASSSYILTGDEKLFF. The J gene is TRBJ1-4, the V gene TRBV12-3 or TRBV12-4, with 8 bases fitting TRBD1. V lost 6 bases to trimming and J lost 6 bases; unmatched junction nucleotides: 12. This CDR3 is built from 16 residues.

The rearrangement links TRBV15 to TRBJ2-5; D ambiguous. CDR3 size: 14 residues. Trimming shortened V by 5 bases and J by 2 bases, and 12 bases separated the two germline ends. Germline V lookup: CDR1 LNHNV, CDR2 YYDKDF (reference sequence). The CDR3 bases are TGTGCCACCAGCTCTACTGCACTTCAAGAGACCCAGTACTTC. Protein product: CATSSTALQETQYF.

This clonotype was recorded at least ten times. The chain recombines TRBV29-1 with TRBJ2-7; TRBD2 matches 14 bases. Trimming cost V 5 bases and J 3 bases; bases outside gene matches: 9. CDR1 SQVTM and CDR2 ANQGSEA come from the germline V gene. The CDR3 covers 16 residues. This CDR3 is CSVRRKTSGRVYEQYF. The CDR3 nucleotides read TGCAGCGTTAGACGGAAGACTAGCGGGAGGGTCTACGAGCAGTACTTC.

At least ten counts were recorded for this clonotype. The V and J genes are TRBV20-1 and TRBJ1-5, with D possibly being TRBD1 (5 bases). This CDR3 contains 12 residues. Between the trimmed V and J ends, which lost 6 bases and 6 bases, there was a span of 12 bases. From germline, CDR1 is DFQATT and CDR2 SNEGSKA (reference sequence). The CDR3 nucleotides are TGCAGTGCCCGGACCGGGGGTCAGCCCCAGCATTTT. It encodes CSARTGGQPQHF.

To note about this clonotype: A read error is likely, as this CDR3 ends without the conserved phenylalanine or tryptophan. The DNA is omitted, as the CDR3 cannot be located on it reliably, and the CDR3 follows TCRdb's listing. The rearrangement joins TRBV7-2 to TRBJ1-4. The CDR3 spans 10 residues, counting both ends. From germline, CDR1 is SGHTA and CDR2 FQGNSA. Here the CDR3 reads CASSLVGQDY.

This clonotype was detected only a few times. The chain employs TRBV6-2 or TRBV6-3 and TRBJ2-7; D ambiguous. There are 14 residues in the CDR3. Trimming cost V 0 bases and J 10 bases, with 16 bases left between them. The germline CDR1 and CDR2 sequences are MNHEY and SVGEGT. CDR3 amino acids: CASSYSVSQTAQYF. The CDR3 DNA sequence: TGTGCCAGCAGTTACTCGGTCTCCCAGACTGCTCAGTACTTC.

The V gene is TRBV7-6, the J gene TRBJ1-3, with D hard to call. The germline V and J ends were trimmed by 5 bases and 1 base, with 18 bases remaining between them. CDR1 SGHVS and CDR2 FNYEAQ come from the germline V gene. This CDR3 has 17 residues. The CDR3 is CASSPSGYTSSGNTIYF. For the CDR3, the DNA is TGTGCCAGCAGCCCCTCCGGTTATACGTCTTCTGGAAACACCATATATTTT.

Comment on this clonotype: This may come from a read error, since a much larger clone is one base off. V usage is TRBV12-3 or TRBV12-4 and J usage is TRBJ2-7; D assignment may be TRBD1 or TRBD2 (5 bases each). The CDR3 runs to 16 residues. CDR3 region: CASSLSLGGVAYGQYF. For the CDR3, the DNA is TGTGCCAGCAGTCTCTCGCTTGGGGGAGTCGCTTACGGGCAGTACTTC.

The chain uses TRBV10-3 and TRBJ2-7, with a weak D call TRBD1 (5 bases). CDR1 and CDR2 (germline): ENHRY, SYGVKD. Between the trimmed V and J ends, which lost 10 bases and 3 bases, there was a span of 16 bases. This CDR3 spans 13 amino acids. The CDR3 reads CATRRIRDYEQYF. The CDR3, as DNA: TGTGCCACCCGACGGATCAGGGACTACGAGCAGTACTTC.

The chain employs TRBV11-2 and TRBJ2-2; D possibly corresponds to TRBD2 (5 bases). In germline, CDR1 is SGHAT, CDR2 FQNNGV. The CDR3 has 16 residues. Trimming left V 1 base short and J 5 bases short, with 14 bases between. CDR3: CASSLAQDSRTGELFF. DNA for the CDR3: TGTGCCAGCAGCTTAGCCCAGGACTCGAGGACCGGGGAGCTGTTTTTT.

This clonotype was counted a few times. V usage is TRBV20-1 and J usage is TRBJ1-2; D gene uncertain. The germline V gene has CDR1 DFQATT and CDR2 SNEGSKA (reference sequence). The CDR3 length is 9 residues. The chain's CDR3 is CRAGLGYTF. In nucleotides, the CDR3 is TGCAGGGCGGGATTAGGCTACACCTTC.